One sample yielded the 21 T cell receptor beta chains listed below, sequenced in a study of T cells after yellow fever vaccination. TCRdb recomputed calls from the 5' RACE reads with MiXCR, one row per CDR3 protein. The table has more than 300,000 distinct CDR3 sequences, around 10% seen once. The specimen was CD4+ T cells sorted from PBMCs, collected 45 days after the yellow fever booster vaccination. Receptors were obtained from a young man who received the YFV17D yellow fever vaccine.

J is TRBJ2-1 and V is TRBV6-5; D perhaps matches TRBD1 (6 bases). The length of the CDR3 is 15 residues. Deletions cut 0 bases from V and 12 bases from J, with 18 bases between. Germline CDR1 and CDR2: MNHEY and SVGAGI. This CDR3 reads CASSYSGIQGQGQFF. The DNA of the CDR3 is TGTGCCAGCAGTTACTCTGGAATACAGGGCCAGGGGCAGTTCTTC.

The table lists this clonotype with a few counts. CDR3 nucleotides: TGCGCCAGCAGCCAATTCGGCGGGGGGGGGATCAATGAGCAGTTCTTC. It is translated as CASSQFGGGGINEQFF. The chain employs TRBV4-1 and TRBJ2-1, with TRBD2 matching over 9 bases. The V and J ends lost 2 bases and 6 bases, in that order; junction bases with no gene match: 8. Germline V CDR1 and CDR2: MGHRA, YSYEKL. The CDR3 consists of 16 residues.

This clonotype was counted between two and nine times. The rearrangement joins TRBV7-9 to TRBJ1-2; D is possibly TRBD1 (6 bases). V was trimmed by 4 bases and J by 1 base, leaving 16 bases between them. Looked up from germline, CDR1 is SEHNR and CDR2 is FQNEAQ (reference sequence). The CDR3 has 16 residues. The CDR3 DNA reads TGTGCCAGCAGCTCCCCTAGGGGGGAGCATAACTATGGCTACACCTTC. Translation: CASSSPRGEHNYGYTF.

V and J are TRBV20-1 and TRBJ1-1; D perhaps matches TRBD1 (6 bases). The CDR3 totals 15 residues. The germline V gene encodes CDR1 DFQATT and CDR2 SNEGSKA (reference sequence). The CDR3 reads CRPTGHLIWNTEAFF. Written as DNA, the CDR3 is TGCAGACCTACGGGACACCTGATTTGGAACACTGAAGCTTTCTTT.

The chain recombines TRBV25-1 with TRBJ2-5, with TRBD1 matching 7 bases. The V gene end was trimmed by 7 bases and the J gene end by 4 bases; junction bases not matched to a gene: 6. Germline V CDR1 and CDR2: MGHDK, SYGVNS. This CDR3 has 13 amino acids. The CDR3 nucleotides read TGTGCCAGCAACTACCGACAGGGAGAGACCCAGTACTTC. This sequence encodes CASNYRQGETQYF.

In this sample, this clonotype turned up a few times. The genes are TRBV6-2 or TRBV6-3 and TRBJ2-5; no clear D gene. V was cut by 0 bases and J by 0 bases, with 8 bases left in between. The CDR3 is made up of 15 amino acids. Germline lookup yields CDR1 MNHEY and CDR2 SVGEGT. The CDR3 loop is CASSYSKADQETQYF. CDR3 sequence (DNA): TGTGCCAGCAGTTACTCGAAGGCAGACCAAGAGACCCAGTACTTC.

The chain links TRBV2 to TRBJ2-1; no reliable D call. The CDR3 has 14 amino acids. Germline V CDR1 and CDR2: SNHLY, FYNNEI. Between the trimmed V and J ends, which lost 4 bases and 0 bases, there was a span of 7 bases. CDR3: CASSADSSYNEQFF. The CDR3 DNA reads TGTGCCAGCAGTGCCGACTCCTCCTACAATGAGCAGTTCTTC.

This clonotype was seen repeatedly, ten times or more. The chain uses TRBV7-9 and TRBJ2-7; D is unclear. The germline CDR1 and CDR2 sequences are SEHNR and FQNEAQ (reference sequence). Trimming removed 8 bases at V and 0 bases at J, with 14 bases between. There are 14 residues in the CDR3. CDR3 sequence (DNA): TGTGCCAGCGCCCTCTCTGCAGTCTCCTACGAGCAGTACTTC. It encodes CASALSAVSYEQYF.

This clonotype was detected many times. The rearrangement uses TRBV12-3 or TRBV12-4 and TRBJ1-6, with TRBD1 as a possible D gene (5 bases). The CDR3 has 16 amino acids. Trimming took off 3 bases at V and 6 bases at J, with 15 bases between the two ends. The chain's CDR3 is CASSLYPGGFNSPLHF. Here the CDR3 DNA reads TGTGCCAGCAGTTTGTACCCGGGGGGATTTAATTCACCCCTCCACTTT.

In this sample, this clonotype turned up a few times. V gene TRBV2 combines with J gene TRBJ2-3; tentative D call: TRBD2 (7 bases). Deletions cut 8 bases from V and 3 bases from J, with 12 bases between. The CDR3 extends over 13 amino acids. From germline, CDR1 is SNHLY and CDR2 FYNNEI. DNA for the CDR3: TGTGCCAGCCCAAAGGGGGGGACAGATACGCAGTATTTT. Encoded protein: CASPKGGTDTQYF.

This clonotype was detected many times. V usage is TRBV3-1 and J usage is TRBJ1-6; D ambiguous. The CDR3 spans 12 residues. Germline assignment: CDR1 LGHDT and CDR2 YNNKEL (reference sequence). Trimming left V 6 bases short and J 8 bases short, with 8 bases between. The CDR3 sequence is CASRKPDSPLHF. The DNA for the CDR3 is TGTGCCAGCAGGAAACCGGATTCACCCCTCCACTTT.

The chain joins TRBV10-3 to TRBJ2-1; 9 bases are shared with TRBD1. There are 14 residues in the CDR3. J was trimmed by 7 bases and V by 7 bases; bases with no gene match: 8. CDR1 and CDR2 (germline): ENHRY, SYGVKD. This CDR3 is CAIKSLGQGNEQFF. DNA for the CDR3: TGTGCCATCAAATCCCTGGGACAGGGAAATGAGCAGTTCTTC.

This chain links TRBV7-2 with TRBJ2-3; 7 bases align to TRBD2. Losses at the gene ends were 2 bases for V and 3 bases for J; bases not matched to a gene: 8. This CDR3 has 16 amino acids. Germline V gene data show CDR1 as SGHTA and CDR2 as FQGNSA. CDR3 sequence (DNA): TGTGCCAGCAGCTTAAGTATCGGGGGAGGGACAGATACGCAGTATTTT. Its protein product is CASSLSIGGGTDTQYF.

The chain combines TRBV5-4 with TRBJ1-1; the D gene is possibly TRBD1 (5 bases). Trimming pared 3 bases from V and 1 base from J, leaving 13 bases between. Germline V lookup: CDR1 SGHNT, CDR2 YYREEE (reference sequence). This CDR3 is 15 amino acids long. CDR3 nucleotide sequence: TGTGCCAGCAGCTCCTCTACAGGAGGGAACACTGAAGCTTTCTTT. Translating gives CASSSSTGGNTEAFF.

The DNA for the CDR3 is TGTGCCAGCAGCGTAGGTTCCAGGGGAGCCGGGGAGCTGTTTTTT. Translating gives CASSVGSRGAGELFF. V usage is TRBV9 and J usage is TRBJ2-2, with a possible D match to TRBD1 (6 bases). The germline CDR1 and CDR2 sequences are SGDLS and YYNGEE. Trimming left V 0 bases short and J 6 bases short, with 12 bases between. The CDR3 runs to 15 residues.

The chain has TRBV4-2 and TRBJ2-1, with D possibly TRBD2 on 6 matching bases. V was shortened by 3 bases and J by 10 bases, with 13 bases between the two germline ends. The CDR3 runs to 13 residues. Germline V gene data show CDR1 as LGHNA and CDR2 as YNFKEQ. The CDR3 DNA reads TGTGCCAGCAGCCAGAGGGGAAGCGGGGAGCAGTTCTTC. Its translation is CASSQRGSGEQFF.

The chain is built from TRBV20-1 and TRBJ2-3, with TRBD2 matching over 12 bases. The CDR3 covers 16 residues. Trimming cost V 3 bases and J 2 bases; bases outside gene matches: 6. Germline V gives CDR1 DFQATT, CDR2 SNEGSKA (reference sequence). The CDR3 is CSARLLAGGNTDTQYF. DNA for the CDR3: TGCAGTGCTAGGTTGCTAGCGGGGGGGAACACAGATACGCAGTATTTT.

This clonotype was found many times. This chain joins TRBV5-1 and TRBJ1-4, with unresolved D. CDR3 length equals 15 residues. Germline CDR1 reads SGHRS; CDR2 reads YFSETQ. V was clipped by 4 bases and J by 4 bases, with 14 bases between them. CDR3 sequence reads: CASSLRPASNEKLFF. CDR3 coding DNA: TGCGCCAGCAGCCTCCGACCGGCGAGTAATGAAAAACTGTTTTTT.

V is TRBV19 and J is TRBJ1-4; no clear D gene. The germline V gene encodes CDR1 LNHDA and CDR2 SQIVND (reference sequence). Trimming left V 3 bases short and J 0 bases short, with 2 bases between. The CDR3 spans 13 residues. The CDR3 reads CASSIATNEKLFF. CDR3 nucleotides: TGTGCCAGTAGTATCGCAACTAATGAAAAACTGTTTTTT.

On this clonotype: This may be a read error, as it is one base from a much larger clone. The chain combines TRBV5-1 with TRBJ2-7, with 7 nucleotides matching TRBD2. The length of the CDR3 is 12 residues. Germline-derived CDR1 and CDR2 are SGHRS and YFSETQ. As DNA, the CDR3 is TGCGGCAGCAGCTTGGCGGGAGACGAGCAGTACTTC. Its translation: CGSSLAGDEQYF.

V usage is TRBV15 and J usage is TRBJ2-3, with TRBD2 matching over 7 bases. Germline V gene lookup returns CDR1 LNHNV and CDR2 YYDKDF (reference sequence). This CDR3 comprises 17 residues. V lost 1 base, J lost 0 bases, and 7 bases stayed unmatched. CDR3: CATSRARRGRSTDTQYF. In DNA, the CDR3 is TGTGCCACCAGCAGAGCCCGCCGCGGGAGAAGCACAGATACGCAGTATTTT.